These T cell receptor beta chains were read from a single sample in a study of T cell repertoires in cytomegalovirus infection. One entry per CDR3 protein, called by TCRdb with MiXCR from the reads. The sample comprises 300,000 to 400,000 distinct CDR3 sequences, around 18% of which are singletons, and 8.5% to 10% rests with the top ten. The material sequenced was PBMCs. These receptors came from a human donor in good health (CMV status not recorded). Some clones in this sample may be carry-over from other donors' samples. Both conserved end residues are trimmed from each CDR3. Clone size, where shown, is once, few, many, or a class for clones that have expanded.

v_gene,abundance,CDR3aa
TRBV7-9,many,ASSSGLAGNTGELF
TRBV6-2/TRBV6-3,-,ASSYSALQETQY
TRBV5-5,-,ASSLTPQEKLF
TRBV27,-,ASSTRGAAGELF
TRBV7-2,many,ASSSRLARLGELF
TRBV7-2,many,ASRSVGGVSNEQF
TRBV3-1,-,ASSQRKRSYNEQF
TRBV7-2,many,ASSLVGWTEAF
TRBV11-2,-,ASSLSWDRAGETQY
TRBV5-5,-,ASSLVDSSSYNSPLH
TRBV11-2,many,ASSWIRTSGRALSPDTQY
TRBV5-6,-,ASSPGLAGRPGNEQF
TRBV7-2,many,ASSFRAREQY
TRBV6-1,many,ASSGLGVPDTQY
TRBV7-9,few,ASNRGPNSPLH
TRBV5-6,-,ASSGWTRPGPQY
TRBV19,few,ASSIWVEGQETQY
TRBV2,few,ASSERRPSTDTQY
TRBV15,once,ATSAGQIDAQY
TRBV5-1,few,ASSLPLAGVEDTQY
TRBV7-8,-,ASSLWAGDTGELW
TRBV20-1,-,SALSGSTDTQY
TRBV29-1,few,SVWSSGAVDTQY
TRBV12-3/TRBV12-4,-,ASSPAPAQPQH
TRBV29-1,few,SVEGGTGLIETQY
TRBV7-8,many,ASSRLAGISYEQY
TRBV7-2,many,ASSPVRRTYNEQF
TRBV7-9,few,ASSLVSGGSQTIGYT
TRBV4-3,-,ASSQDTRLGPQH
TRBV29-1,once,SARTSGAHTQY